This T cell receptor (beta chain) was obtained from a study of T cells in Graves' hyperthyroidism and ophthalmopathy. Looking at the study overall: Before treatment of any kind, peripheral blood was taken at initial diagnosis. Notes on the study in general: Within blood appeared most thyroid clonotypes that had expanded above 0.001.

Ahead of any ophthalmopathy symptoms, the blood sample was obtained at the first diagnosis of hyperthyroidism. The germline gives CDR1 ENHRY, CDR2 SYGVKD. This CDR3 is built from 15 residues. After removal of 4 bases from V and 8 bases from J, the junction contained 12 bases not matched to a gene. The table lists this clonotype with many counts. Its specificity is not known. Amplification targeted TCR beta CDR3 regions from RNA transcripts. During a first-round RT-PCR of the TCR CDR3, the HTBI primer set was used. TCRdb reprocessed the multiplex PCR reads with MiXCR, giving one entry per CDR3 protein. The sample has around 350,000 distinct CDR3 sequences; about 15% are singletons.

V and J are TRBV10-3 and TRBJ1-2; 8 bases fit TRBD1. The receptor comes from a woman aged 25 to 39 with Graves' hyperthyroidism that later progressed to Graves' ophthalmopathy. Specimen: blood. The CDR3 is CAISVDREPARGYTF. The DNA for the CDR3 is TGTGCCATCAGTGTGGACAGGGAGCCAGCGCGAGGCTACACCTTC.